Below are 21 T cell receptor beta chains sequenced from a single sample in a study of cytomegalovirus exposure and HLA in healthy donors. 60 Vbeta and 13 Jbeta primers were used in PCR. Produced via immunoSEQ multiplex PCR; TCRdb's table is partial and in-frame only. The sample lists 100,000 to 150,000 clones, around 82% occurring once. The specimen sequenced was PBMCs. The receptors come from a female donor in good health and CMV-seronegative.

Only one count was recorded for this clone. The chain uses TRBV9 and TRBJ2-2; possibly TRBD2 for D (6 bases). CDR1 and CDR2 from the germline V gene are SGDLS and YYNGEE. This CDR3 region has 16 residues. Trimming left V 3 bases short and J 4 bases short, with 16 bases between. CDR3 in amino acids: CASSARGTLATGELFF. In nucleotides, the CDR3 is TGTGCCAGCAGCGCACGGGGGACCCTGGCCACCGGGGAGCTGTTTTTT.

A word on this clone: At one of its ends the junction is not consistent with the germline gene, which may arise from a read error. The V gene is TRBV7-9, the J gene TRBJ2-7, with D tentatively TRBD2 (6 bases). Germline V gene data show CDR1 as SEHNR and CDR2 as FQNEAQ (reference sequence). The CDR3 is made up of 18 amino acids. The CDR3 sequence is CSSSAPLLGPPGVYEQYF. Here the CDR3 DNA reads TGTTCCAGCAGCGCCCCCTTACTTGGTCCCCCGGGAGTCTACGAGCAGTACTTC.

CDR3 amino acids: CASSLRTGGAETQYF. In DNA form, the CDR3 reads TGTGCCAGCAGCTTAAGGACAGGGGGCGCGGAGACCCAGTACTTC. The chain has TRBV5-6 and TRBJ2-5; 11 bases fit TRBD1. J lost 5 bases, V lost 2 bases, and 5 bases had no gene match. The CDR3 is 15 residues long. The V gene's germline CDR1 is SGHDT and CDR2 YYEEEE.

Regarding this clone: One end of the junction fails to match germline, which may point to a read error. The V gene is TRBV7-9, the J gene TRBJ2-3, with D perhaps matching TRBD2 (7 bases). The CDR3 spans 16 residues. Germline values: CDR1 SEHNR, CDR2 FQNEAQ (reference sequence). CDR3 protein: CSSSPHGGGATDTQYF. The CDR3 nucleotides read TGTTCCAGCAGCCCTCACGGAGGGGGGGCGACAGATACGCAGTATTTT.

The J gene is TRBJ1-1, the V gene TRBV19, with unresolved D. The CDR3 consists of 16 residues. The germline V and J ends were trimmed by 0 bases and 1 base, with 12 bases remaining between them. Germline CDR1 is LNHDA and CDR2 is SQIVND (reference sequence). The CDR3 DNA reads as TGTGCCAGTAGTATAGATCTGCGGCACCCGAACACTGAAGCTTTCTTT. Amino acids: CASSIDLRHPNTEAFF.

The rearrangement uses TRBV4-1 and TRBJ2-7; 13 bases align to TRBD2. Germline trimming cut 4 bases from V and 0 bases from J; bases unmatched to any gene: 9. Germline lookup yields CDR1 MGHRA and CDR2 YSYEKL. CDR3 length equals 18 residues. CDR3 nucleotide sequence: TGCGCCAGCAGCCCCGGACTAGCGGGGGTCCGGAGCTCCTACGAGCAGTACTTC. Its protein is CASSPGLAGVRSSYEQYF.

The gene calls are TRBV12-5 and TRBJ2-1, with 13 nucleotides matching TRBD2. V lost 2 bases to trimming and J lost 6 bases; unmatched junction nucleotides: 1. Germline V CDR1 and CDR2: LGHNT, FRNRAP. This CDR3 is built from 15 residues. The CDR3 spells CASGLRLAGGNEQFF. The CDR3, as DNA: TGTGCTAGTGGTTTGAGACTAGCGGGGGGCAATGAGCAGTTCTTC.

The chain combines TRBV5-5 with TRBJ2-5; D gene uncertain. Trimming took 2 bases from V and 1 from J, leaving 12 bases between them. CDR3 length: 15 amino acids. Germline CDR1 and CDR2: SGHKS and YYEKEE (reference sequence). As DNA, the CDR3 is TGTGCCAGCAGCTTAGCACGGTCAATCCAAGAGACCCAGTACTTC. As protein: CASSLARSIQETQYF.

The V and J genes are TRBV13 and TRBJ1-1; D unresolved. With 5 bases removed from V and 5 bases from J, the gap between germline ends came to 18 bases. This CDR3 is 15 amino acids long. Germline V CDR1 and CDR2: PRHDT, FYEKMQ (reference sequence). This chain's CDR3 is CASSPQAFRGTEAFF. As DNA, the CDR3 is TGTGCCAGCAGCCCCCAGGCGTTCCGAGGGACTGAAGCTTTCTTT. The full variable domain, rest sourced from reference TRBV13 and TRBJ1-1, is AAGVIQSPRHLIKEKRETATLKCYPIPRHDTVYWYQQGPGQDPQFLISFYEKMQSDKGSIPDRFSAQQFSDYHSELNMSSLELGDSALYFCASSPQAFRGTEAFFGQGTRLTVV.

This clone was seen a handful of times. CDR3 nucleotide sequence: TGTGCCAGCAGGTACCGACTAGCGGGAGGGTCCTACGAGCAGTACTTC. Encoded protein: CASRYRLAGGSYEQYF. The chain links TRBV6-5 to TRBJ2-7, with TRBD2 matching over 14 bases. The CDR3 has 16 amino acids. The germline CDR1 and CDR2 sequences are MNHEY and SVGAGI. Unmatched junction bases numbered 5, after V lost 6 bases and J lost 1 base.

For this clone: The same CDR3 arises from other DNA sequences in this sample as well. The chain combines TRBV18 with TRBJ2-1; 10 positions match TRBD2. V was clipped by 3 bases and J by 4 bases; unmatched bases: 3. The CDR3 runs to 15 residues. Germline assignment: CDR1 KGHSH and CDR2 LQKENI. Here the CDR3 DNA reads TGTGCCAGCTCACCCCTAGCGGGGGTATACAATGAGCAGTTCTTC. The encoded protein is CASSPLAGVYNEQFF.

The gene calls are TRBV11-2 and TRBJ2-1; 8 bases fit TRBD1. The CDR3 is 15 residues long. The germline gives CDR1 SGHAT, CDR2 FQNNGV. The trim removed 2 bases at V and 5 bases at J, leaving 5 bases unmatched. The CDR3 loop reads CASSLRTGSHNEQFF. The CDR3 nucleotides read TGTGCCAGCAGCTTAAGGACAGGGTCTCACAATGAGCAGTTCTTC.

The V call is TRBV18, the J call TRBJ2-5, with D maybe TRBD1 (6 bases). Germline V gene data show CDR1 as KGHSH and CDR2 as LQKENI. This CDR3 contains 12 residues. V was trimmed by 3 bases and J by 7 bases, leaving 9 bases between them. CDR3 sequence (DNA): TGTGCCAGCTCACCGCTACAGGGGACCCAGTACTTC. It encodes CASSPLQGTQYF.

The V call is TRBV5-6, the J call TRBJ1-4; no reliable D call. V lost 0 bases, J lost 11 bases, and 11 bases lay in between. This CDR3 is 13 amino acids long. From germline, CDR1 is SGHDT and CDR2 YYEEEE. The CDR3 coding sequence is TGTGCCAGCAGCTTGGGTGTCTACAGTAAACTGTTTTTT. Translated: CASSLGVYSKLFF. Full variable domain (missing parts from reference TRBV5-6 and TRBJ1-4): DAGVTQSPTHLIKTRGQQVTLRCSPKSGHDTVSWYQQALGQGPQFIFQYYEEEERQRGNFPDRFSGHQFPNYSSELNVNALLLGDSALYLCASSLGVYSKLFFGSGTQLSVL.

The count of this clone is one. This chain connects TRBV10-1 to TRBJ2-7, with D possibly being TRBD1 (5 bases). The CDR3 loop spans 12 amino acids. Germline CDR1 is WNHNN and CDR2 is SYGVQD (reference sequence). The V end lost 3 bases, the J end lost 6 bases, and 9 bases lay between the germline ends. As DNA, the CDR3 is TGCGCCAGCAGTGAAGGGGCTGGCGAGCAGTACTTC. Translated: CASSEGAGEQYF.

This clone was picked up one time. The V gene is TRBV28, the J gene TRBJ2-7; 7 nucleotides agree with TRBD1. The ends lost 7 bases at V and 6 bases at J; junction bases unmatched: 18. Germline values: CDR1 MDHEN, CDR2 SYDVKM. The CDR3 spans 16 residues. The CDR3 DNA sequence: TGTGCCAGCACCTCGATCAGGACAGGAGCCTGGGGCGAGCAGTACTTC. It encodes CASTSIRTGAWGEQYF.

This chain joins TRBV12-5 and TRBJ1-1, with a possible D match to TRBD1 (5 bases). Germline CDR1 and CDR2: LGHNT and FRNRAP. V was cut by 2 bases and J by 5 bases, with 6 bases left in between. There are 12 residues in the CDR3. The CDR3 coding sequence is TGTGCTAGTGGTTTGCAGGGTACTGAAGCTTTCTTT. It codes for CASGLQGTEAFF.

Turning to this clone: Sequence at one end of the junction differs from germline and may be a read error. This rearrangement joins TRBV2 to TRBJ2-6; a possible D gene is TRBD1 (5 bases). There are 15 residues in the CDR3. Germline V lookup: CDR1 SNHLY, CDR2 FYNNEI. The CDR3 loop reads CASSDRSSGANGLTF. The CDR3, as DNA: TGTGCCAGCAGTGATCGGAGCTCTGGGGCCAACGGCCTGACTTTC.

The chain employs TRBV9 and TRBJ2-3, with D maybe TRBD1 (5 bases). Germline loops: CDR1 SGDLS, CDR2 YYNGEE. With 3 bases removed from V and 1 base from J, the gap between germline ends came to 15 bases. The CDR3 runs to 16 residues. The CDR3 region has the DNA TGTGCCAGCAGCGATCCAGGGAACGCTGGCACAGATACGCAGTATTTT. It codes for CASSDPGNAGTDTQYF.

In its sample, this clone was seen a few times. The chain uses TRBV27 and TRBJ2-1, with 11 bases identical to TRBD2. V was clipped by 8 bases and J by 3 bases; unmatched bases: 15. Per germline, CDR1 MNHEY and CDR2 SMNVEV (reference sequence). The CDR3 is 18 amino acids. CDR3 in DNA: TGTGCCAGCCGCGGACTAGCGGGCCTCCTAATTGGCTACAATGAGCAGTTCTTC. Its translation: CASRGLAGLLIGYNEQFF.

This sequence joins TRBV11-1 and TRBJ2-1; D perhaps matches TRBD2 (6 bases). Germline lookup yields CDR1 SGHAT and CDR2 FQDESV (reference sequence). The CDR3 totals 16 residues. V was shortened by 6 bases and J by 4 bases, with 19 bases between the two germline ends. The chain's CDR3 is CASRSSPGGYYNEQFF. CDR3 DNA sequence: TGTGCCAGCAGGTCTAGCCCCGGGGGTTATTACAATGAGCAGTTCTTC.